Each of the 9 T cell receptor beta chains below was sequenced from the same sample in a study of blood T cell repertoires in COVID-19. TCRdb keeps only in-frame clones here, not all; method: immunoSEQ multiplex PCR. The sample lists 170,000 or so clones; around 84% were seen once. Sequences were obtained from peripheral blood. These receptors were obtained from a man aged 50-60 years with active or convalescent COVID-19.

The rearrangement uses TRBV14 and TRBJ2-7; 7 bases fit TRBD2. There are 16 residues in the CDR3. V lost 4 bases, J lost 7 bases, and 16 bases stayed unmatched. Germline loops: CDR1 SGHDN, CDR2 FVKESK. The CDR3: CASSLPGTGAGREQYF. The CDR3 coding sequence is TGTGCCAGCAGCCTCCCCGGCACAGGAGCGGGAAGGGAGCAGTACTTC.

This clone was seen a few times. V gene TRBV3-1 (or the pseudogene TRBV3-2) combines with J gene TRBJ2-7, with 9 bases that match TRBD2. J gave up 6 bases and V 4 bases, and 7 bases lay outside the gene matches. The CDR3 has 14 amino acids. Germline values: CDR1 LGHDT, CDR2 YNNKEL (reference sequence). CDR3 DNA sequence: TGTGCCAGCAGCCCAAGCGGGCGGGGGGGCGAGCAGTACTTC. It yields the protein CASSPSGRGGEQYF.

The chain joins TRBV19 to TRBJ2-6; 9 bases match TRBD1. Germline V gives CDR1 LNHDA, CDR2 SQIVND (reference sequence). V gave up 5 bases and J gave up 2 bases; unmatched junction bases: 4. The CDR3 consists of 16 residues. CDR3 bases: TGTGCCAGTAGTGTGACAGGGGGGGCTGGGGCCAACGTCCTGACTTTC. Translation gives CASSVTGGAGANVLTF.

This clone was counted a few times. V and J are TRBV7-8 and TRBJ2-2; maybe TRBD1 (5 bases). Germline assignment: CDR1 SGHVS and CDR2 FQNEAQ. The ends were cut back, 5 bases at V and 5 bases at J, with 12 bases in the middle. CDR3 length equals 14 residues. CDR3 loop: CASSGRTNTGELFF. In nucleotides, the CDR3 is TGTGCCAGCAGCGGAAGGACAAATACCGGGGAGCTGTTTTTT.

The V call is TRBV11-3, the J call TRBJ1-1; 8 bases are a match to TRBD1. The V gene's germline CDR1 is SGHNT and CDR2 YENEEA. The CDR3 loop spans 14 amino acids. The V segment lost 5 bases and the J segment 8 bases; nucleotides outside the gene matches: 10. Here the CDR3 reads CASSPPTGALEAFF. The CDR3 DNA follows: TGTGCCAGCAGCCCCCCGACAGGGGCCTTAGAAGCTTTCTTT.

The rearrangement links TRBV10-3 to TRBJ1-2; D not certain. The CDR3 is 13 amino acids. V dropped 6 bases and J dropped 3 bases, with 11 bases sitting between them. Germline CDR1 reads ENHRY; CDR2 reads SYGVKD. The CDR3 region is CAIRRPEDYGYTF. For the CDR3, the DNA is TGTGCCATCAGGAGACCAGAGGACTATGGCTACACCTTC.

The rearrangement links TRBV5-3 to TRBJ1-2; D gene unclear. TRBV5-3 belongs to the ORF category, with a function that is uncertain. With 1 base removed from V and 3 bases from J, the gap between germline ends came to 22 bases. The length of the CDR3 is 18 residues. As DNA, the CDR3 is TGTGCCAGAAGCTTGCGGAATCTCTGGCGGGCTAGTGACTATGGCTACACCTTC. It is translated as CARSLRNLWRASDYGYTF.

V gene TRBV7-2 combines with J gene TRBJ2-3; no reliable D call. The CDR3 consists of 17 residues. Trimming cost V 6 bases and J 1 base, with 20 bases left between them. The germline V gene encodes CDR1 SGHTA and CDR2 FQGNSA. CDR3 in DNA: TGTGCCAGCAGATCACTTCGACAAGGCCCTGGCACAGATACGCAGTATTTT. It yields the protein CASRSLRQGPGTDTQYF.

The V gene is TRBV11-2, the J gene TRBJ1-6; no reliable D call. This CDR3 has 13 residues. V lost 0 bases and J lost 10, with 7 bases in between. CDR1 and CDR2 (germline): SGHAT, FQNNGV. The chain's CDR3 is CASSLDQASPLHF. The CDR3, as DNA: TGTGCCAGCAGCTTAGATCAGGCCTCACCCCTCCACTTT.